The clone carrying this T cell receptor (beta chain) showed up just a few times. Its antigen is undetermined. The data belong to a study of CD8 T cells in ankylosing spondylitis. Whole-study findings and limits: Typical of ankylosing spondylitis blood, it appeared, was a TCR beta motif of under 10 highly homologous variants.

In TCRdb, the 5' RACE reads were re-called with MiXCR into one record per CDR3 protein. The sample includes some 450,000 distinct CDR3 sequences, under 20% of them seen just once. The CDR3 contains 12 residues. The germline V gene encodes CDR1 SNHLY and CDR2 FYNNEI. After removal of 6 bases from V and 9 bases from J, the junction contained 7 bases not matched to a gene. The specimen sequenced was blood, either unsorted or a sorted T cell fraction (not recorded which). This chain connects TRBV2 to TRBJ2-5; 7 positions agree with TRBD1. The clonotype was recovered from a male donor with ankylosing spondylitis. The CDR3 bases are TGTGCCAGCAGGGAGAATCAGGGGGCCCAGTACTTC. The encoded protein is CASRENQGAQYF.